A single sample gave rise to the 4 T cell receptor beta chains below, sequenced in a study of blood T cell repertoires in COVID-19. Data came from immunoSEQ multiplex PCR; TCRdb stores just in-frame clones and leaves some out. The repertoire consists of around 160,000 clones, with 80% occurring once and the leading ten covering less than 6%. The sequenced sample consisted of PBMCs or T cells enriched from blood (not recorded which). The source of these receptors is a man between 35 and 55 years old who had recovered from COVID-19.

The rearrangement links TRBV21-1 to TRBJ1-6; TRBD1 is taken as the D call from the table, unchecked against the DNA. TRBV21-1 is annotated as a pseudogene. The length of the CDR3 is 19 residues. The chain's CDR3 is CASSRKKGVDRGSNSPLHF. The CDR3 DNA sequence: TGTGCCAGCAGCCGGAAGAAGGGGGTCGACAGGGGTAGTAATTCACCCCTCCACTTT.

This clone was seen a single time. The chain employs TRBV11-2 and TRBJ1-1, with 7 nucleotides matching TRBD1. From germline, CDR1 is SGHAT and CDR2 FQNNGV. J lost 5 bases, V lost 4 bases, and 7 bases had no gene match. The CDR3 covers 14 residues. The CDR3 is CASSSNPTGTEAFF. The CDR3 DNA reads as TGTGCCAGCAGCTCCAACCCGACAGGGACTGAAGCTTTCTTT.

The chain joins TRBV19 to TRBJ2-5; 7 nucleotides line up with TRBD1. J gave up 5 bases and V 1 base, and 7 bases lay outside the gene matches. CDR3 length: 15 amino acids. Germline V CDR1 and CDR2: LNHDA, SQIVND (reference sequence). CDR3 sequence reads: CASSIALTGSETQYF. The DNA for the CDR3 is TGTGCCAGTAGTATAGCCCTGACAGGGTCGGAGACCCAGTACTTC.

V is TRBV14 and J is TRBJ1-1; tentative D call: TRBD1 (6 bases). Trimming took off 3 bases at V and 11 bases at J, with 16 bases between the two ends. CDR3 size: 13 residues. CDR1 and CDR2 from the germline V gene are SGHDN and FVKESK. The CDR3 spells CASSHGGAGTAFF. The DNA of the CDR3 is TGTGCCAGCAGCCACGGGGGGGCTGGGACCGCTTTCTTT.